This T cell receptor beta chain appears in the sequencing data of a study of shared clonotypes between healthy human individuals. General observations from the study: In the sorted subsets, rarefaction showed sequencing was incomplete despite large depth. About 5% of naive CD4 clonotypes were common to several donors.

The material for each subset, its genomic DNA, was split evenly across several immunoSEQ plates. This table comes from immunoSEQ multiplex PCR, and its TCRdb copy is limited to in-frame clones, with some not included. The repertoire consists of about 2 million clones, with approximately 95% occurring once and the leading ten covering roughly 1.1%. Cells designated naive CD8 were CD45RO-negative and were positively selected for CCR7, with terminally differentiated effector memory CD45RA+ cells excluded. Details on this clone: The target antigen is unknown.

This sequence originates from a man aged 18-30 years in good health. The specimen was naive CD8+ T cells sorted from blood.

CDR3 sequence reads: CASSRQTDPGELFF. In nucleotides, the CDR3 is TGTGCCAGCAGTCGTCAGACGGACCCCGGGGAGCTGTTTTTT. The chain is built from TRBV2 and TRBJ2-2; no reliable D call. V lost 5 bases to trimming and J lost 6 bases, with 13 bases between them. Looked up from germline, CDR1 is SNHLY and CDR2 is FYNNEI. CDR3 length equals 14 residues.